The 24 T cell receptor beta chains reported below all come from one sample, sequenced in a study of T cells in localized non-small cell lung cancer. Here immunoSEQ multiplex PCR was the method, and the copy in TCRdb shows in-frame clones only, minus some. In the table there are around 1,700 clones, around 29% of which are singletons. This specimen consisted of normal lung tissue next to the tumor, obtained before any cancer treatment. The receptors were sampled from a woman aged 35 to 69 with stage III lung adenocarcinoma.

By its share, this clone is medium-sized. The CDR3 DNA is TGTGCCAGCAGCCTAACGACAGGGTCCGCTGAAGCTTTCTTT. It is translated as CASSLTTGSAEAFF. The rearrangement links TRBV11-3 to TRBJ1-1; 7 nucleotides agree with TRBD1. The CDR3 consists of 14 residues. Germline V gene sequence: CDR1 SGHNT, CDR2 YENEEA. Trimming removed 5 bases from V and 6 bases from J; junction bases left unmatched: 9.

V gene TRBV6-8 combines with J gene TRBJ2-7; 9 bases are a match to TRBD1. The length of the CDR3 is 13 residues. Germline loops: CDR1 MNHGY, CDR2 SAAAGT. V trimming: 10 bases; J trimming: 0 bases; junction bases outside the gene matches: 4. The CDR3 loop reads CAIGTGTSYEQYF. CDR3 in DNA: TGTGCCATTGGGACAGGGACCTCCTACGAGCAGTACTTC.

The chain is built from TRBV9 and TRBJ2-3, with TRBD1 matching 7 bases. The trim removed 0 bases at V and 3 bases at J, leaving 1 base unmatched. CDR1 is SGDLS and CDR2 is YYNGEE in the germline V gene. The CDR3 is 14 amino acids. This CDR3 reads CASSVEGQTDTQYF. CDR3 nucleotides: TGTGCCAGCAGCGTAGAGGGACAGACAGATACGCAGTATTTT.

A few counts support this clone. The CDR3 protein is CASSTPGGMGADTQYF. The CDR3 nucleotides are TGTGCCAGTAGTACACCGGGAGGTATGGGTGCAGATACGCAGTATTTT. The chain links TRBV19 to TRBJ2-3, with 7 bases matching TRBD2. From germline, CDR1 is LNHDA and CDR2 SQIVND (reference sequence). The V gene end was trimmed by 4 bases and the J gene end by 4 bases; junction bases not matched to a gene: 11. There are 16 residues in the CDR3.

This rearrangement joins TRBV9 to TRBJ2-3; D gene uncertain. Trimming removed 2 bases at V and 0 bases at J, with 7 bases between. Germline V gives CDR1 SGDLS, CDR2 YYNGEE. The CDR3 is 14 amino acids. Here the CDR3 reads CASSVSGSTDTQYF. In nucleotides, the CDR3 is TGTGCCAGCAGCGTTTCGGGTAGCACAGATACGCAGTATTTT. Combining the CDR3 with reference TRBV9 and TRBJ2-3 gives the whole variable domain DSGVTQTPKHLITATGQRVTLRCSPRSGDLSVYWYQQSLDQGLQFLIQYYNGEERAKGNILERFSAQQFPDLHSELNLSSLELGDSALYFCASSVSGSTDTQYFGPGTRLTVL.

This clone is labeled as medium-sized. J is TRBJ1-2 and V is TRBV7-2; D is undetermined. The CDR3 runs 13 residues. The V end lost 5 bases, the J end lost 1 base, and 8 bases lay between the germline ends. Germline CDR1 reads SGHTA; CDR2 reads FQGNSA. In DNA, the CDR3 is TGTGCCAGCAGCCTTCTAAATAACTATGGCTACACCTTC. Amino acid sequence: CASSLLNNYGYTF.

The chain recombines TRBV18 with TRBJ1-1; 8 bases align to TRBD1. From germline, CDR1 is KGHSH and CDR2 LQKENI. V shed 4 bases and J 4 bases; nucleotides not matched to a gene: 8. The CDR3 covers 15 residues. CDR3 nucleotides: TGTGCCAGCTCACAACAGGGGGATGTTGTCACTGAAGCTTTCTTT. It yields the protein CASSQQGDVVTEAFF.

By proportion, this clone is medium-sized. The rearrangement joins TRBV7-5 to TRBJ2-3; the table's D call, TRBD1, has no DNA check behind it. TRBV7-5 counts as a pseudogene. The CDR3 sequence is 15 residues long. This chain's CDR3 is CASSLTGAVADTQYF. The CDR3 DNA sequence: TGTGCCAGCAGCTTAACAGGGGCCGTCGCAGATACGCAGTATTTT.

The chain is built from TRBV30 and TRBJ1-5; 10 bases are shared with TRBD1. CDR1 is GTSNPN and CDR2 is SVGIG in the germline V gene (reference sequence). The CDR3 is 13 amino acids. The V segment lost 5 bases and the J segment 5 bases; nucleotides outside the gene matches: 3. The CDR3 bases are TGTGCCTGGCGACAGGGGGCTGATCAGCCCCAGCATTTT. Protein: CAWRQGADQPQHF.

This clone turned up a few times. The chain links TRBV11-3 to TRBJ2-1; TRBD2 matches 8 bases. Per germline, CDR1 SGHNT and CDR2 YENEEA. CDR3 length equals 17 residues. V gave up 3 bases and J gave up 6 bases; unmatched junction bases: 13. As DNA, the CDR3 is TGTGCCAGCAGCTTCGCCACCGGGGGGGCCGGGGGCAATGAGCAGTTCTTC. This gives the protein CASSFATGGAGGNEQFF.

This clone ranks as large (0.1 to 1%). The V gene is TRBV9, the J gene TRBJ2-1, with TRBD2 identical over 10 bases. The CDR3 is made up of 14 amino acids. CDR1 SGDLS and CDR2 YYNGEE come from the germline V gene. J was trimmed by 2 bases and V by 4 bases; bases with no gene match: 0. The CDR3 DNA is TGTGCCAGCAGCAGCGGGGGGGCCTACAATGAGCAGTTCTTC. Translated: CASSSGGAYNEQFF.

Comment on this clone: An end of the junction differs from the germline gene, which may be a read error. The chain recombines TRBV10-3 with TRBJ2-4; D is uncertain. CDR1 and CDR2 from the germline V gene are ENHRY and SYGVKD. The CDR3 contains 14 residues. This CDR3 is CASSEWVAKNIQYF. Written as DNA, the CDR3 is TGTGCCAGCAGTGAGTGGGTCGCCAAAAACATTCAGTACTTC.

Relative to its sample, this clone is medium-sized (0.01 to 0.1%). The genes are TRBV11-3 and TRBJ1-4; D is uncertain. The ends were cut back, 4 bases at V and 0 bases at J, with 6 bases in the middle. The CDR3 is made up of 14 amino acids. CDR1 and CDR2 from the germline V gene are SGHNT and YENEEA. CDR3 sequence reads: CASSSGTTNEKLFF. In DNA form, the CDR3 reads TGTGCCAGCAGCTCCGGGACAACTAATGAAAAACTGTTTTTT. Full variable domain (outside the CDR3, taken from reference TRBV11-3 and TRBJ1-4): EAGVVQSPRYKIIEKKQPVAFWCNPISGHNTLYWYLQNLGQGPELLIRYENEEAVDDSQLPKDRFSAERLKGVDSTLKIQPAELGDSAVYLCASSSGTTNEKLFFGSGTQLSVL.

The rearrangement joins TRBV12-5 to TRBJ2-5, with TRBD1 matching 9 bases. CDR3 size: 15 residues. Germline V CDR1 and CDR2: LGHNT, FRNRAP. Trimming cost V 7 bases and J 1 base; bases outside gene matches: 7. In DNA form, the CDR3 reads TGTGCTAGTGCCCAGGACAGGGGCTCCCAAGAGACCCAGTACTTC. This translates into CASAQDRGSQETQYF.

This clone was detected once. The genes are TRBV30 and TRBJ2-2, with a tentative D call TRBD1 (6 bases). Germline V gene data show CDR1 as GTSNPN and CDR2 as SVGIG (reference sequence). V lost 7 bases and J lost 6, with 18 bases in between. The CDR3 is made up of 14 amino acids. The CDR3 region is CASWGRRYAGELFF. DNA of the CDR3: TGTGCCTCCTGGGGGCGGAGGTACGCCGGGGAGCTGTTTTTT. Filled out from reference TRBV30 and TRBJ2-2, the complete variable domain reads SQTIHQWPATLVQPVGSPLSLECTVEGTSNPNLYWYRQAAGRGLQLLFYSVGIGQISSEVPQNLSASRPQDRQFILSSKKLLLSDSGFYLCASWGRRYAGELFFGEGSRLTVL.

By share of the sample, this clone is large. This chain joins TRBV29-1 and TRBJ2-7; tentatively, D is TRBD2 (7 bases). The V end lost 4 bases, the J end lost 0 bases, and 13 bases lay between the germline ends. Germline CDR1 reads SQVTM; CDR2 reads ANQGSEA. CDR3 length equals 14 residues. CDR3 sequence (DNA): TGCAGCGTTGTAGTCGGGGGGCTCTCCTACGAGCAGTACTTC. Translation: CSVVVGGLSYEQYF.

V usage is TRBV19 and J usage is TRBJ2-1; 9 nucleotides line up with TRBD2. J was trimmed by 7 bases and V by 7 bases; bases with no gene match: 11. The CDR3 is 15 amino acids. Germline V gives CDR1 LNHDA, CDR2 SQIVND (reference sequence). This CDR3 is CASTLLAGQRNEQFF. CDR3 nucleotide sequence: TGTGCCAGTACCCTACTAGCGGGTCAGAGAAATGAGCAGTTCTTC.

A single count supports this clone. The CDR3 sequence is CSVEGPLGGGRSSYNEQFF. CDR3 coding DNA: TGCAGCGTTGAAGGCCCCCTAGGTGGGGGCCGCTCCTCCTACAATGAGCAGTTCTTC. V gene TRBV29-1 combines with J gene TRBJ2-1; D is perhaps TRBD1 (6 bases). V was pared by 1 base and J by 0 bases, with 22 bases between. CDR1 and CDR2 from the germline V gene are SQVTM and ANQGSEA. This CDR3 spans 19 amino acids.

This clone has more than one count but fewer than ten. The chain is built from TRBV27 and TRBJ1-5; 7 nucleotides match TRBD1. V gave up 6 bases and J gave up 4 bases; unmatched junction bases: 3. The CDR3 totals 13 residues. Per germline, CDR1 MNHEY and CDR2 SMNVEV (reference sequence). The CDR3 sequence: CASSPQGNQPQHF. CDR3 nucleotide sequence: TGTGCCAGCAGCCCACAGGGGAATCAGCCCCAGCATTTT.

This chain uses TRBV9 with TRBJ2-2; no definite D call. V lost 5 bases to trimming and J lost 17 bases, with 19 bases between them. This CDR3 region has 12 residues. CDR1 and CDR2 (germline): SGDLS, YYNGEE. CDR3 sequence reads: CASSDGLPRAFF. For the CDR3, the DNA is TGTGCCAGCAGTGATGGCCTACCCCGGGCCTTTTTT. The full variable domain, its missing parts supplied by reference TRBV9 and TRBJ2-2, is DSGVTQTPKHLITATGQRVTLRCSPRSGDLSVYWYQQSLDQGLQFLIQYYNGEERAKGNILERFSAQQFPDLHSELNLSSLELGDSALYFCASSDGLPRAFFGEGSRLTVL.

This clone was detected only a few times. The gene calls are TRBV11-3 and TRBJ1-1; 8 positions agree with TRBD1. Germline loops: CDR1 SGHNT, CDR2 YENEEA. V was clipped by 5 bases and J by 2 bases; unmatched bases: 7. The CDR3 consists of 15 residues. The CDR3 DNA is TGTGCCAGCAGCCTTGGGACAGGAGCTAACACTGAAGCTTTCTTT. Translating it yields CASSLGTGANTEAFF. Using reference TRBV11-3 and TRBJ1-1 for the parts outside the CDR3, the full variable domain is EAGVVQSPRYKIIEKKQPVAFWCNPISGHNTLYWYLQNLGQGPELLIRYENEEAVDDSQLPKDRFSAERLKGVDSTLKIQPAELGDSAVYLCASSLGTGANTEAFFGQGTRLTVV.

This clone is deemed large. The chain couples TRBV6-8 to TRBJ1-1; possible D gene TRBD1, 5 bases. This CDR3 comprises 14 residues. V was shortened by 2 bases and J by 2 bases, with 9 bases between the two germline ends. Looked up from germline, CDR1 is MNHGY and CDR2 is SAAAGT. The CDR3 protein is CASSYGGGNTEAFF. Written as DNA, the CDR3 is TGTGCCAGCAGTTACGGGGGGGGTAACACTGAAGCTTTCTTT.

The chain carries TRBV7-6 and TRBJ2-7, with 9 bases lining up with TRBD1. V was pared by 1 base and J by 4 bases, with 2 bases of the junction left unmatched. The germline V gene has CDR1 SGHVS and CDR2 FNYEAQ. This CDR3 contains 14 residues. CDR3 residues: CASSLDRGQYEQYF. The CDR3 DNA reads TGTGCCAGCAGCTTAGACAGGGGGCAATACGAGCAGTACTTC.

This clone has just a few counts. The J gene is TRBJ2-2, the V gene TRBV11-3; D call uncertain. CDR1 and CDR2 from the germline V gene are SGHNT and YENEEA. Trimming removed 4 bases from V and 1 base from J, with 10 bases in between. This CDR3 is 15 amino acids long. This CDR3 reads CASSSKRMNTGELFF. DNA of the CDR3: TGTGCCAGCAGCTCAAAGCGTATGAACACCGGGGAGCTGTTTTTT.